A single TCR beta chain is shown here with its context. Its recognized antigen is unknown. No base quality values were provided; no much bigger clone lies one nucleotide off. Collaborating institutions collected whole blood in K2EDTA tubes following their own protocols. For TCRbeta analysis, collaborators shipped samples in one of three forms: frozen whole blood, isolated PBMCs, or DNA extracted from either of those sample types. TCRbeta CDR3 regions were amplified from genomic DNA by means of the immunoSEQ Assay, a bias-controlled multiplex PCR. Per the original workflow: The number of nucleated cells in each sample was estimated by amplification of reference gene primers within the assay. To quantify the absolute abundance of each unique TCRbeta CDR3 rearrangement, sequence reads were collapsed and filtered. For each sample, productive Simpson clonality was calculated as the square root of Simpson's diversity index over productive rearrangements. The table comes from immuneACCESS by way of TCRdb, which keeps in-frame sequences with V and J called. Part of the clones is missing from these tables; in studies checked, under half for an unresolved V gene and the rest for unknown reasons. The DNA gave D and trimming, while V, J and clone size come from that table. The table for this sample lists about 37,000 clones; about 89% of them were counted only once. The ten largest account for 15% to 17% of the sample.

This record comes from a study of blood T cell repertoires in COVID-19 (dated by TCRdb to the early 2020s). General notes on the study: Samples from collaborators originated in the United States, Italy and Spain and spanned both the acute and convalescent phases of COVID-19. The samples were drawn from the first 160 participants of the ongoing ImmuneRACE study and from roughly 1,300 subjects provided by 6 global collaborators. Sample metadata almost always included a de-identified subject ID, COVID-19 status, age in years and sex. A freely available public database, intended as a resource for researchers studying the immune response to SARS-CoV-2, is where the repertoires were released. The dataset comprised deeply sampled blood TCRbeta repertoires from subjects exposed to, actively infected with, or recovered from COVID-19. Where available, HLA class I and class II types were obtained from metadata supplied by the sample provider rather than from assay-based typing. The prospective study material was composed of cDNA or gDNA derived from T cells, B-cell-depleted T cells, or PBMCs. Overall study results and their limits: Clinical and demographic metadata were provided uncurated, with the amount varying by source and participant.

The junction shows trimming of 6 bases on V and 3 bases on J, and the gene matches do not reach 7 bases of it. CDR1 and CDR2 are read off the germline V gene (reference sequence) as SEHNR and FQNEAQ. The CDR3, from cysteine to phenylalanine, totals 15 residues. The entry retains the CDR3 DNA only, 45 bases that are in frame from base 1. Sequenced material: peripheral blood. This receptor was taken from a woman aged 25-40 years in a cohort sampled during active COVID-19. The sequence links TRBV7-9 to TRBJ2-7, with 11 bases matching TRBD1. At the DNA level, the sequence is TGTGCCAGCAGTCACCGGGACAGGGGGGACTACGAGCAGTACTTC. Its translation reads: CASSHRDRGDYEQYF.